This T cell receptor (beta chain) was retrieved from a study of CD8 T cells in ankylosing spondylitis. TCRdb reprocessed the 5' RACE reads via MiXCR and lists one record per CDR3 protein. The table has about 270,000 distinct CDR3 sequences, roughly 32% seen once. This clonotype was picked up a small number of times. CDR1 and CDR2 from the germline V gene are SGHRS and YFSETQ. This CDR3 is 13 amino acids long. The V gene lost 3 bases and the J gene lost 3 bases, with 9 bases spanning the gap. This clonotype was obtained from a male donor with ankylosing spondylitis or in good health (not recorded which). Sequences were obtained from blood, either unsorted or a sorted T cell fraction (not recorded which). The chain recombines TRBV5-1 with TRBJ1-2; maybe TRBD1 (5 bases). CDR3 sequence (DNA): TGCGCCAGCAGCTCCTTGACAGACTATGGCTACACCTTC. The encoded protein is CASSSLTDYGYTF.